This T cell receptor beta chain was sequenced for a study of metastatic and nonmetastatic thyroid tumors. There were no patients who had received any treatment before thyroid surgery. Trimming removed 0 bases at V and 4 bases at J, with 15 bases between. This CDR3 has 15 residues. Germline values: CDR1 DFQATT, CDR2 SNEGSKA (reference sequence). From the PCR reads, TCRdb re-called clones with MiXCR. Among tens of thousands of clones listed, over 10% were seen once. The TCR comes from a male donor with papillary thyroid cancer or a benign thyroid nodule (not recorded which). Some clones in this sample may be carry-over from other donors' samples. Source material: blood. V and J are TRBV20-1 and TRBJ1-1; D gene ambiguous. In nucleotides, the CDR3 is TGCAGTGCTAGAGAGGAAGTGCCAACAGCCACTGAAGCTTTCTTT. Translation: CSAREEVPTATEAFF.